This TCR beta chain was observed in a study of shared clonotypes between healthy human individuals. The assay was run at deep level. Replicate PCRs run on sorted subsets employed approximately 0.2 ug DNA, 30,000 to 35,000 T cell genomes. Profiling relied on immunoSEQ multiplex PCR, and the TCRdb table lists in-frame clones only, not all of them. The table shows hundreds of thousands of clones, with approximately 96% occurring only once. General study results and limits: A generally larger estimated richness was seen in naive subsets than in memory subsets.

V lost 2 bases and J 4 bases, leaving 18 bases between the germline ends. Germline V gene lookup returns CDR1 SEHNR and CDR2 FQNEAQ (reference sequence). The length of the CDR3 is 17 residues. Naive CD8 isolation took CD45RO-negative cells positively selected for CCR7 and excluded terminally differentiated effector memory CD45RA+ cells. Concerning this clone itself: Its antigen is not known.

The genes are TRBV7-9 and TRBJ2-1, with a possible D match to TRBD1 (6 bases). Sequenced sample: naive CD8+ T cells sorted from blood. The receptor was derived from a woman in her thirties in good health. This chain's CDR3 is CASSLPVRAGVYNEQFF. CDR3 nucleotide sequence: TGTGCCAGCAGCTTACCGGTACGGGCAGGGGTGTACAATGAGCAGTTCTTC.